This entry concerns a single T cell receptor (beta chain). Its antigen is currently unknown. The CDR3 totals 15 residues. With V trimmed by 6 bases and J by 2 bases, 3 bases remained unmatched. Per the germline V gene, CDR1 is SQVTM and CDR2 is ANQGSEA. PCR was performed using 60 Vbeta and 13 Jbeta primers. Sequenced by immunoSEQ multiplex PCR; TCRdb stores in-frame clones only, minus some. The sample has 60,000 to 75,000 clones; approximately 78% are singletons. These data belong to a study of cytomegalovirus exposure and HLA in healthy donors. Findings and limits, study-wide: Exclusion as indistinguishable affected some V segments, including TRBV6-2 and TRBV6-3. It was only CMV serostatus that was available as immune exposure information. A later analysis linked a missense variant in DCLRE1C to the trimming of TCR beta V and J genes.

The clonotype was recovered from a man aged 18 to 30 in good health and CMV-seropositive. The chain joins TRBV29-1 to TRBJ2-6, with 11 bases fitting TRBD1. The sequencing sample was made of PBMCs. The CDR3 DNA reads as TGCAGCGTGAGGGACAGGGGGGCTGGGGCCAACGTCCTGACTTTC. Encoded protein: CSVRDRGAGANVLTF.